This T cell receptor (beta chain) was observed in a study of shared clonotypes between healthy human individuals. Some clones are missing from TCRdb's copy, which holds only in-frame ones; the method was immunoSEQ multiplex PCR. The sample shows some 2 million clones, about 94% of them seen only once. Positively selected for CCR7, the CD45RO-negative cells used as naive CD8 cells excluded terminally differentiated effector memory CD45RA+ cells. The CDR3 is 15 amino acids. V was clipped by 3 bases and J by 5 bases, with 14 bases between them. CDR1 and CDR2 (germline): MNHEY, SMNVEV (reference sequence).

The J gene is TRBJ1-5, the V gene TRBV27; D is possibly TRBD1 (5 bases). The sequencing sample was made of naive CD8+ T cells sorted from blood. The sequence was collected from a young man in good health. The CDR3 spells CASSFSVSGDQPQHF. In nucleotides, the CDR3 is TGTGCCAGCAGTTTCTCGGTGTCGGGGGATCAGCCCCAGCATTTT.